A single sample is the source of the 17 T cell receptor beta chains below, sequenced in a study of T cell clonality in common variable immunodeficiency. The table came from immunoSEQ multiplex PCR; TCRdb's copy has only in-frame clones and leaves some out. The data show about 64,000 clones, with none appearing a single time. Sequenced: peripheral blood mononuclear cells. These receptors all come from a person aged 18-70 years in good health.

This clone has just a few counts. The observed sequence ends 3 residues before the CDR3 terminus, with the missing tail filled in from the germline J gene. The chain couples TRBV5-1 to TRBJ2-3, with D maybe TRBD2 (5 bases). The CDR3 length is 14 residues. V lost 5 bases and J 2 bases, leaving 12 bases between the germline ends. The V gene's germline CDR1 is SGHRS and CDR2 YFSETQ. This chain's CDR3 is CASRAGAYTDTQYF. CDR3 DNA, as far as it was read: TGCGCCAGCAGGGCGGGCGCCTACACAGATACG.

To note about this clone: Coverage ceases 3 residues before the CDR3 finishes, and the germline J gene fills in the end. J is TRBJ1-4 and V is TRBV2, with 11 bases that match TRBD1. V gave up 7 bases and J gave up 5 bases; unmatched junction bases: 9. Germline V gene lookup returns CDR1 SNHLY and CDR2 FYNNEI. CDR3 length: 16 residues. Partial CDR3 DNA: TGTGCCAGCAATCGGGACAGGGGGTCGGACAATGAAAAA. It encodes CASNRDRGSDNEK. The entire CDR3 sequence reads CASNRDRGSDNEKLFF.

This clone was seen ten or more times. The read comes to an end 3 residues before the CDR3 does, leaving the germline J gene to fill in the end. V gene TRBV6-2 or TRBV6-3 combines with J gene TRBJ2-1; 10 bases match TRBD2. Germline V gene data show CDR1 as MNHEY and CDR2 as SVGEGT. V lost 6 bases, J lost 9 bases, and 8 bases stayed unmatched. There are 14 residues in the CDR3. The CDR3 sequence: CASSPSGRYGEQFF. CDR3 DNA, as far as it was read: TGTGCCAGCAGCCCTAGCGGGAGATACGGTGAG.

In its sample, this clone was seen many times. The CDR3 extends 3 residues past the end of the read, so its final part is completed from the germline J gene. This chain joins TRBV18 and TRBJ2-3, with 7 nucleotides matching TRBD2. Germline CDR1 is KGHSH and CDR2 is LQKENI. This CDR3 has 14 amino acids. V dropped 3 bases and J dropped 3; count of bases not matched to a gene: 3. The sequenced part of the CDR3 DNA is TGTGCCAGCTCACCTCCGGGACTAACAGATACG. The encoded protein is CASSPPGLTDT. The whole CDR3 sequence is CASSPPGLTDTQYF.

On this clone: With the read ending 3 residues before the CDR3 end, the germline J gene is used to fill in that end. The chain recombines TRBV7-9 with TRBJ2-7, with TRBD1 matching 10 bases. The CDR3 has 15 amino acids. Looked up from germline, CDR1 is SEHNR and CDR2 is FQNEAQ (reference sequence). J was trimmed by 1 base and V by 5 bases; bases with no gene match: 5. CDR3 DNA (partial): TGTGCCAGCAGCGCGGACAGGGGGTTGTCCTACGAG. Amino acid sequence: CASSADRGLSYE. The entire CDR3 protein is CASSADRGLSYEQYF.

This clone was seen repeatedly, ten times or more. With the read ending 3 residues before the CDR3 end, the germline J gene is used to fill in that end. V is TRBV11-2 and J is TRBJ2-7, with D possibly being TRBD2 (6 bases). CDR1 and CDR2 from the germline V gene are SGHAT and FQNNGV. The CDR3 loop spans 15 amino acids. V was shortened by 3 bases and J by 1 base, with 13 bases between the two germline ends. The part of the CDR3 DNA that was read is TGTGCCAGCAGCTTTTCGGTGGAGGGGTCCTACGAG. Translating gives CASSFSVEGSYE. The complete CDR3 reads CASSFSVEGSYEQYF. Complete variable domain (other parts from reference TRBV11-2 and TRBJ2-7): EAGVAQSPRYKIIEKRQSVAFWCNPISGHATLYWYQQILGQGPKLLIQFQNNGVVDDSQLPKDRFSAERLKGVDSTLKIQPAKLEDSAVYLCASSFSVEGSYEQYFGPGTRLTVT.

To note about this clone: The read finishes 3 residues shy of the CDR3 end, and the germline J gene is used to complete it. This chain links TRBV19 with TRBJ1-3, with D unclear. CDR1 and CDR2 from the germline V gene are LNHDA and SQIVND (reference sequence). This CDR3 has 15 residues. V was clipped by 4 bases and J by 0 bases, with 10 bases between them. The covered CDR3 bases are TGTGCCAGTAGTAGCATCGAAGGCTCTGGAAACACC. Translating gives CASSSIEGSGNT. The whole CDR3 region reads CASSSIEGSGNTIYF.

Of note for this clone: The read comes to an end 3 residues before the CDR3 does, leaving the germline J gene to fill in the end. V and J are TRBV18 and TRBJ1-2, with D perhaps TRBD1 (6 bases). Germline V gives CDR1 KGHSH, CDR2 LQKENI. V dropped 4 bases and J dropped 0 bases, with 18 bases sitting between them. This CDR3 has 17 residues. The part of the CDR3 DNA that was read is TGTGCCAGCTCACTCGAACCGGGACACGGGTCTAACTATGGC. Translated: CASSLEPGHGSNYG. The entire CDR3 sequence reads CASSLEPGHGSNYGYTF.

This clone has a count of ten or more. The missing CDR3 end, 3 residues past where the read stops, is filled in from the germline J gene. The chain joins TRBV18 to TRBJ2-7, with 9 bases lining up with TRBD1. Germline-derived CDR1 and CDR2 are KGHSH and LQKENI. V lost 2 bases, J lost 5 bases, and 7 bases stayed unmatched. This CDR3 is built from 15 residues. CDR3 in amino acids: CASSPGTGRHDEQYF. Incomplete CDR3 DNA: TGTGCCAGCTCACCAGGGACAGGGAGGCACGACGAG.

At least ten counts were recorded for this clone. The read ends 3 residues before the CDR3 terminus; that terminus is restored from the germline J gene. The V call is TRBV2, the J call TRBJ1-1, with a weak D call TRBD1 (6 bases). Germline lookup yields CDR1 SNHLY and CDR2 FYNNEI. The V end lost 6 bases, the J end lost 6 bases, and 17 bases lay between the germline ends. The CDR3 is 14 residues long. The chain's CDR3 is CASRQQGPRAEAFF. The CDR3 bases that were read are TGTGCCAGCAGACAACAGGGCCCAAGGGCTGAA.

This clone was picked up many times. Read coverage stops 3 residues before the CDR3 terminus; the germline J gene supplies the remainder. This sequence joins TRBV5-1 and TRBJ1-1; no clear D. The CDR3 totals 13 residues. Trimming took off 1 base at V and 0 bases at J, with 4 bases between the two ends. Germline CDR1 SGHRS, CDR2 YFSETQ. CDR3 region: CASSLRLNTEAFF. The sequenced part of the CDR3 DNA is TGCGCCAGCAGCTTGAGGTTGAACACTGAA. Based on the CDR3 plus reference TRBV5-1 and TRBJ1-1, the full variable domain is KAGVTQTPRYLIKTRGQQVTLSCSPISGHRSVSWYQQTPGQGLQFLFEYFSETQRNKGNFPGRFSGRQFSNSRSEMNVSTLELGDSALYLCASSLRLNTEAFFGQGTRLTVV.

This clone was found many times. The read ends 3 residues shy of where the CDR3 ends; the end is completed using the germline J gene. This chain links TRBV7-9 with TRBJ2-7, with TRBD1 identical over 8 bases. The junction had 6 bases not matched to a gene; V was cut back by 5 bases and J by 3 bases. Germline CDR1 reads SEHNR; CDR2 reads FQNEAQ (reference sequence). The CDR3 consists of 14 residues. The sequenced CDR3 bases are TGTGCCAGCAGCCCCCGGGACAGGTACTACGAG. It yields the protein CASSPRDRYYE. The CDR3, in full, reads CASSPRDRYYEQYF. The variable domain in full, with the rest retrieved from reference TRBV7-9 and TRBJ2-7, is DTGVSQNPRHKITKRGQNVTFRCDPISEHNRLYWYRQTLGQGPEFLTYFQNEAQLEKSRLLSDRFSAERPKGSFSTLEIQRTEQGDSAMYLCASSPRDRYYEQYFGPGTRLTVT.

This clone was seen at least ten times. The sequence runs out 3 residues before the end of the CDR3; the remainder is reconstructed from the germline J gene. J is TRBJ1-1 and V is TRBV5-1; TRBD1 matches 9 bases. V lost 4 bases and J lost 4; bases outside the gene matches: 11. This CDR3 contains 16 residues. Germline CDR1 and CDR2: SGHRS and YFSETQ. CDR3 bases read: TGCGCCAGCAGCGTAAGCTGGACAGGGGTGGGCACTGAA. Encoded protein: CASSVSWTGVGTE. The full CDR3 sequence reads CASSVSWTGVGTEAFF.

The table lists this clone with many counts. The observed sequence ends 3 residues before the CDR3 terminus, with the missing tail filled in from the germline J gene. The rearrangement joins TRBV5-1 to TRBJ2-2; possibly TRBD1 for D (6 bases). V lost 5 bases and J lost 1, with 15 bases in between. This CDR3 is built from 16 residues. CDR1 and CDR2 (germline): SGHRS, YFSETQ. Partial CDR3 DNA: TGCGCCAGCAGAGAAACGGGGACACAGAACACCGGGGAG. This sequence encodes CASRETGTQNTGE. The entire CDR3 sequence reads CASRETGTQNTGELFF.

In this sample, this clone turned up many times. The read halts 3 residues ahead of the CDR3 end, with the missing end drawn from the germline J gene. J is TRBJ2-7 and V is TRBV5-5, with D perhaps matching TRBD1 (7 bases). Germline V gives CDR1 SGHKS, CDR2 YYEKEE (reference sequence). The CDR3 runs 14 residues. The V end was cut by 7 bases, the J end by 0 bases, with 14 bases between. The covered CDR3 bases are TGTGCCAGCCGTCGGGGGACAGCCTCCTACGAG. It translates to CASRRGTASYE. The CDR3 in its entirety is CASRRGTASYEQYF.

This clone was recorded many times. With the read ending 3 residues before the CDR3 end, the germline J gene is used to fill in that end. The chain carries TRBV5-1 and TRBJ2-2, with 8 bases that match TRBD1. The CDR3 runs 17 residues. Germline-derived CDR1 and CDR2 are SGHRS and YFSETQ. The junction had 12 bases not matched to a gene; V was cut back by 6 bases and J by 2 bases. CDR3 amino acids: CASNRRGGQGNTGELFF. Partial CDR3 DNA: TGCGCCAGCAATCGCCGAGGAGGACAGGGTAACACCGGGGAG.

This clone was seen ten or more times. The read gets to within 3 residues of the CDR3 end, and the germline J gene fills in the rest. The genes are TRBV7-2 and TRBJ1-1; 8 bases are shared with TRBD1. Germline V gene sequence: CDR1 SGHTA, CDR2 FQGNSA. J lost 5 bases, V lost 5 bases, and 7 bases had no gene match. CDR3 size: 14 residues. The sequenced CDR3 bases are TGTGCCAGCAGCGCAGACAGGGGTTGGACTGAA. It codes for CASSADRGWTE. The CDR3 in its entirety is CASSADRGWTEAFF. Complete variable domain (other parts from reference TRBV7-2 and TRBJ1-1): GAGVSQSPSNKVTEKGKDVELRCDPISGHTALYWYRQSLGQGLEFLIYFQGNSAPDKSGLPSDRFSAERTGGSVSTLTIQRTQQEDSAVYLCASSADRGWTEAFFGQGTRLTVV.